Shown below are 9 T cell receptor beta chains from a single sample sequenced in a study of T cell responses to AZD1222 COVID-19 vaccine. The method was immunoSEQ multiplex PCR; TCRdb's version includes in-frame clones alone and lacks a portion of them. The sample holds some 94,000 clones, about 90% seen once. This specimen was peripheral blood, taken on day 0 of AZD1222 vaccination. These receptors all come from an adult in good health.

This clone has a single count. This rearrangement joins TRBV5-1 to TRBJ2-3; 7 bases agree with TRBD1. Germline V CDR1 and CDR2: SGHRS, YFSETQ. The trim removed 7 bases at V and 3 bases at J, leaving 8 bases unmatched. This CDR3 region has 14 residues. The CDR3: CASSGQTSTDTQYF. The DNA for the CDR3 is TGCGCCAGCTCGGGACAGACCAGTACAGATACGCAGTATTTT.

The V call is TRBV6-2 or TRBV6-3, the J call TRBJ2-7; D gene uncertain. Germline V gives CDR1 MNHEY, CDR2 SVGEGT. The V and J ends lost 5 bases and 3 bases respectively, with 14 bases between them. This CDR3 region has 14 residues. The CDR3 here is CASSPLGSNYEQYV. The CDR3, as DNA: TGTGCCAGCAGTCCCCTCGGCAGTAACTACGAGCAGTACGTC.

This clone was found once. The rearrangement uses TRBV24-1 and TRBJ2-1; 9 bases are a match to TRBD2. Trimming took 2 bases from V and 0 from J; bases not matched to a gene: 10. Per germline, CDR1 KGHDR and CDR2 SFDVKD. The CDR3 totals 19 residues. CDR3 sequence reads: CATSDSGLAGTSSYNEQFF. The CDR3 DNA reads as TGTGCCACCAGTGATTCAGGTCTAGCGGGGACTAGCTCCTACAATGAGCAGTTCTTC.

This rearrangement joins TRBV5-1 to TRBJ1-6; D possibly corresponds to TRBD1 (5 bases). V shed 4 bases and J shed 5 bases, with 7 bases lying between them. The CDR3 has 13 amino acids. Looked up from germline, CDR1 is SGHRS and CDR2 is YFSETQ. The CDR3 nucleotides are TGCGCCAGCAGCCAGGGCGATAATTCACCCCTCCACTTT. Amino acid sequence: CASSQGDNSPLHF.

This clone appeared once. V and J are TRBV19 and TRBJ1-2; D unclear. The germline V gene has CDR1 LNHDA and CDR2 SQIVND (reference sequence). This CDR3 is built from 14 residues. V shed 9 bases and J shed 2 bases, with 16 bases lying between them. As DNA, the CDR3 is TGTGCCAGCTCTTACCAGTTCGCCAACTATGGCTACACCTTC. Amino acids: CASSYQFANYGYTF.

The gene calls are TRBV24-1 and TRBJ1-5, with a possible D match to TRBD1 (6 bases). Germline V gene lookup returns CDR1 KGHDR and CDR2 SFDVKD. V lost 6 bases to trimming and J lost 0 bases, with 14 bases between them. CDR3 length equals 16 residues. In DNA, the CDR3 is TGTGCCACCAGTCCGACAGGCGCTTATAGCAATCAGCCCCAGCATTTT. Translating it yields CATSPTGAYSNQPQHF.

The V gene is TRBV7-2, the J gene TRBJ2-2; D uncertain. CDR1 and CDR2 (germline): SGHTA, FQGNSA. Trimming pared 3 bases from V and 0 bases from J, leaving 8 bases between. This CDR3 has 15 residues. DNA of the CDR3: TGTGCCAGCAGCTTTGCGGCCGCGAACACCGGGGAGCTGTTTTTT. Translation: CASSFAAANTGELFF. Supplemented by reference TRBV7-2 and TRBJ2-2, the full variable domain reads GAGVSQSPSNKVTEKGKDVELRCDPISGHTALYWYRQSLGQGLEFLIYFQGNSAPDKSGLPSDRFSAERTGGSVSTLTIQRTQQEDSAVYLCASSFAAANTGELFFGEGSRLTVL.

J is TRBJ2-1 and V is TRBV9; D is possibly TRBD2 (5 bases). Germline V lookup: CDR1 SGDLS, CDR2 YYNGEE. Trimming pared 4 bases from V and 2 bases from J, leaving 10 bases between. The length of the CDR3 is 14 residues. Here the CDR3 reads CASSPGSAYNEQFF. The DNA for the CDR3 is TGTGCCAGCAGCCCGGGGTCGGCCTACAATGAGCAGTTCTTC.

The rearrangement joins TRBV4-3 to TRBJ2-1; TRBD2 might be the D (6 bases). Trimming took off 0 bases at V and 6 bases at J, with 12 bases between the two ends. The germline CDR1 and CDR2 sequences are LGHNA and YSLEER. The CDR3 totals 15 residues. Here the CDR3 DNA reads TGCGCCAGCAGCCAAGACCTGCTGGGGGGCAATGAGCAGTTCTTC. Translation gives CASSQDLLGGNEQFF.